These 26 T cell receptor beta chains were sequenced from one sample in a study of T cell responses to AZD1222 COVID-19 vaccine. TCRdb's copy holds only in-frame clones and misses some; the assay was immunoSEQ multiplex PCR. Of about 130,000 clones listed, roughly 91% are singletons. The sequencing used peripheral blood, collected 28 days after the second AZD1222 dose. These TCRs come from an adult who received the AZD1222 COVID-19 vaccine.

This sequence joins TRBV12-5 and TRBJ2-7; maybe TRBD2 (6 bases). The CDR3 contains 12 residues. V gave up 9 bases and J gave up 1 base, with 10 bases separating them. Per the germline V gene, CDR1 is LGHNT and CDR2 is FRNRAP. The CDR3 loop reads CASRGWSYEQYF. The CDR3 DNA is TGTGCTAGCCGGGGGTGGTCCTACGAGCAGTACTTC.

The chain combines TRBV11-1 with TRBJ2-7, with TRBD2 matching 14 bases. The CDR3 spans 16 residues. V lost 4 bases, J lost 6 bases, and 8 bases stayed unmatched. Germline V lookup: CDR1 SGHAT, CDR2 FQDESV (reference sequence). The DNA for the CDR3 is TGTGCCAGCAGCTCGACTAGCGGGAGGGCCGTCGTCGAGCAGTACTTC. Translated, it gives CASSSTSGRAVVEQYF.

The chain couples TRBV2 to TRBJ1-5; D perhaps matches TRBD1 (5 bases). CDR3 length equals 14 residues. Trimming cost V 2 bases and J 5 bases, with 10 bases left between them. Germline V CDR1 and CDR2: SNHLY, FYNNEI. CDR3: CASSEMGGDQPQHF. The CDR3 DNA sequence: TGTGCCAGCAGTGAAATGGGGGGGGATCAGCCCCAGCATTTT.

V gene TRBV2 combines with J gene TRBJ2-1; D unclear. V was shortened by 6 bases and J by 6 bases, with 21 bases between the two germline ends. The CDR3 loop spans 16 amino acids. Germline V gene lookup returns CDR1 SNHLY and CDR2 FYNNEI. This CDR3 reads CASSRLPGTPTNEQFF. The CDR3 nucleotides are TGTGCCAGCAGCCGACTCCCAGGAACACCCACCAATGAGCAGTTCTTC.

The chain carries TRBV5-1 and TRBJ2-1; the match to TRBD1 covers 9 bases. The CDR3 runs to 15 residues. Germline-derived CDR1 and CDR2 are SGHRS and YFSETQ. Losses at the gene ends were 4 bases for V and 2 bases for J; bases not matched to a gene: 4. DNA for the CDR3: TGCGCCAGCAGCGACTGGGACAGGGCCTACAATGAGCAGTTCTTC. Protein: CASSDWDRAYNEQFF.

The rearrangement links TRBV7-8 to TRBJ2-5, with D possibly matching TRBD1 (6 bases). Germline-derived CDR1 and CDR2 are SGHVS and FQNEAQ. The CDR3 consists of 11 residues. Trimming left V 5 bases short and J 11 bases short, with 12 bases between. As DNA, the CDR3 is TGTGCCAGCAGCGTGACAGGTCCACAGTACTTC. Encoded protein: CASSVTGPQYF.

The chain recombines TRBV28 with TRBJ1-5, with unresolved D. V was pared by 6 bases and J by 2 bases, with 14 bases between. Germline-derived CDR1 and CDR2 are MDHEN and SYDVKM. The CDR3 has 15 amino acids. DNA for the CDR3: TGTGCCAGCAGAGGGATCCAGGTCCGCAATCAGCCCCAGCATTTT. Translation gives CASRGIQVRNQPQHF.

The V call is TRBV9, the J call TRBJ2-7, with TRBD2 as a possible D gene (5 bases). Per the germline V gene, CDR1 is SGDLS and CDR2 is YYNGEE. The CDR3 totals 14 residues. V was clipped by 0 bases and J by 3 bases, with 10 bases between them. The CDR3 DNA sequence: TGTGCCAGCAGCGTAGACTCTCGGGGCTACGAGCAGTACTTC. Protein product: CASSVDSRGYEQYF.

The chain links TRBV5-1 to TRBJ1-5; D not certain. Trimming took 3 bases from V and 0 from J, leaving 10 bases between them. The CDR3 contains 15 residues. CDR1 and CDR2 (germline): SGHRS, YFSETQ. In DNA form, the CDR3 reads TGCGCCAGCAGCTCCCTCGGTTATAGCAATCAGCCCCAGCATTTT. Translating it yields CASSSLGYSNQPQHF. Full variable domain (missing parts from reference TRBV5-1 and TRBJ1-5): KAGVTQTPRYLIKTRGQQVTLSCSPISGHRSVSWYQQTPGQGLQFLFEYFSETQRNKGNFPGRFSGRQFSNSRSEMNVSTLELGDSALYLCASSSLGYSNQPQHFGDGTRLSIL.

This clone was counted once. The chain uses TRBV5-1 and TRBJ2-5; 10 nucleotides match TRBD2. The CDR3 contains 16 residues. The germline V gene encodes CDR1 SGHRS and CDR2 YFSETQ. Trimming at V came to 4 bases and at J to 2 bases, leaving 8 bases not matched to a gene. CDR3 sequence reads: CASSITGTSVQETQYF. Written as DNA, the CDR3 is TGCGCCAGCAGCATTACCGGGACTAGCGTACAAGAGACCCAGTACTTC.

V usage is TRBV6-5 and J usage is TRBJ2-3; 12 bases fit TRBD2. Germline V gene lookup returns CDR1 MNHEY and CDR2 SVGAGI. J lost 3 bases, V lost 6 bases, and 4 bases had no gene match. CDR3 length: 15 residues. CDR3 nucleotides: TGTGCCAGCAGACAGACTAGCGGGAGAACAGATACGCAGTATTTT. Translating gives CASRQTSGRTDTQYF.

The chain joins TRBV28 to TRBJ2-7; D remains ambiguous. Per the germline V gene, CDR1 is MDHEN and CDR2 is SYDVKM. Trimming removed 3 bases at V and 7 bases at J, with 10 bases between. This CDR3 is 12 amino acids long. In DNA form, the CDR3 reads TGTGCCAGCAGTTTCGCCGGAAGGGAGCAGTACTTC. Its translation: CASSFAGREQYF.

The gene calls are TRBV9 and TRBJ1-1; weak D call: TRBD1 (5 bases). CDR1 and CDR2 (germline): SGDLS, YYNGEE. This CDR3 has 15 residues. Between the trimmed V and J ends, which lost 0 bases and 3 bases, there was a span of 12 bases. CDR3 nucleotides: TGTGCCAGCAGCGTAGAGGGGCGCAGGGACACTGAAGCTTTCTTT. Translation gives CASSVEGRRDTEAFF.

This chain connects TRBV20-1 to TRBJ1-4, with D tentatively TRBD1 (5 bases). The CDR3 has 13 amino acids. Trimming cost V 3 bases and J 8 bases, with 13 bases left between them. The germline V gene has CDR1 DFQATT and CDR2 SNEGSKA (reference sequence). DNA of the CDR3: TGCAGTGCTAGTGGGGGTGCGAACGAAAAACTGTTTTTT. The encoded protein is CSASGGANEKLFF.

The chain has TRBV9 and TRBJ2-2, with TRBD1 as a possible D gene (6 bases). Trimming stripped 4 bases from V and 5 bases from J, with 15 bases between. CDR1 is SGDLS and CDR2 is YYNGEE in the germline V gene. The CDR3 consists of 15 residues. CDR3 sequence (DNA): TGTGCCAGCAGCCAACTCGGGACACATACCGGGGAGCTGTTTTTT. Protein: CASSQLGTHTGELFF.

This clone occurred once. The rearrangement joins TRBV2 to TRBJ2-3; no firm D call. CDR1 and CDR2 (germline): SNHLY, FYNNEI. This CDR3 is 15 amino acids long. Trimming took off 2 bases at V and 3 bases at J, with 12 bases between the two ends. The CDR3 nucleotides read TGTGCCAGCAGTGAAAAGGCAGGCGGAACAGATACGCAGTATTTT. Its translation is CASSEKAGGTDTQYF.

This clone was detected once. The rearrangement links TRBV30 to TRBJ1-2, with D tentatively TRBD1 (6 bases). This CDR3 is 11 amino acids long. Trimming took off 3 bases at V and 8 bases at J, with 10 bases between the two ends. The germline V gene encodes CDR1 GTSNPN and CDR2 SVGIG (reference sequence). The CDR3 bases are TGTGCCTGGAGCGCAGGGGTCGGCTACACCTTC. Its translation is CAWSAGVGYTF.

The J gene is TRBJ1-1, the V gene TRBV7-6, with no clear D. V was shortened by 1 base and J by 3 bases, with 6 bases between the two germline ends. The V gene's germline CDR1 is SGHVS and CDR2 FNYEAQ. The CDR3 has 13 residues. The CDR3 DNA reads TGTGCCAGCAGCTTAGAAAAGGACACTGAAGCTTTCTTT. It yields the protein CASSLEKDTEAFF. Full variable domain (rest looked up from reference TRBV7-6 and TRBJ1-1): GAGVSQSPRYKVTKRGQDVALRCDPISGHVSLYWYRQALGQGPEFLTYFNYEAQQDKSGLPNDRFSAERPEGSISTLTIQRTEQRDSAMYRCASSLEKDTEAFFGQGTRLTVV.

The sample holds one count of this clone. This rearrangement joins TRBV5-1 to TRBJ1-6; 9 bases fit TRBD1. Trimming at V came to 0 bases and at J to 4 bases, leaving 2 bases not matched to a gene. This CDR3 has 16 amino acids. Per germline, CDR1 SGHRS and CDR2 YFSETQ. The CDR3 region has the DNA TGCGCCAGCAGCTTGGAGACAGGGGGTTATAATTCACCCCTCCACTTT. This encodes CASSLETGGYNSPLHF.

The chain is built from TRBV6-4 and TRBJ1-5; D possibly corresponds to TRBD1 (5 bases). The CDR3 totals 13 residues. Germline V gene data show CDR1 as MRHNA and CDR2 as SNTAGT. V lost 6 bases and J lost 11, with 17 bases in between. In DNA, the CDR3 is TGTGCCAGCAGCATTCAGGGTTCTCGGTCCCAGCATTTT. Its protein is CASSIQGSRSQHF.

The chain carries TRBV19 and TRBJ1-5; D is possibly TRBD1 (5 bases). Germline-derived CDR1 and CDR2 are LNHDA and SQIVND (reference sequence). The CDR3 contains 14 residues. V dropped 5 bases and J dropped 0 bases, with 8 bases sitting between them. The CDR3 sequence: CASSAGYSNQPQHF. Here the CDR3 DNA reads TGTGCCAGTAGTGCAGGGTATAGCAATCAGCCCCAGCATTTT.

The chain combines TRBV5-1 with TRBJ2-6; weak D call: TRBD2 (6 bases). The germline gives CDR1 SGHRS, CDR2 YFSETQ. The CDR3 runs to 16 residues. The ends were cut back, 0 bases at V and 7 bases at J, with 14 bases in the middle. The CDR3 sequence: CASSLVAGIGANVLTF. In DNA, the CDR3 is TGCGCCAGCAGCTTGGTGGCGGGGATCGGAGCCAACGTCCTGACTTTC.

V usage is TRBV7-2 and J usage is TRBJ2-3; maybe TRBD1 (5 bases). The CDR3 runs 13 residues. Trimming cost V 4 bases and J 14 bases, with 19 bases left between them. CDR1 SGHTA and CDR2 FQGNSA come from the germline V gene. The CDR3 reads CASSYKGAAVWYF. As DNA, the CDR3 is TGTGCCAGCAGCTATAAAGGGGCGGCCGTTTGGTATTTT. Full variable domain (remainder filled in from reference TRBV7-2 and TRBJ2-3): GAGVSQSPSNKVTEKGKDVELRCDPISGHTALYWYRQSLGQGLEFLIYFQGNSAPDKSGLPSDRFSAERTGGSVSTLTIQRTQQEDSAVYLCASSYKGAAVWYFGPGTRLTVL.

The V gene is TRBV19, the J gene TRBJ2-1, with 9 positions matching TRBD2. V trimming: 5 bases; J trimming: 2 bases; junction bases outside the gene matches: 10. Germline-derived CDR1 and CDR2 are LNHDA and SQIVND (reference sequence). CDR3 length: 17 amino acids. This CDR3 is CASSSRLAAVPYNEQFF. The CDR3 region has the DNA TGTGCCAGTAGTTCCCGACTAGCGGCCGTTCCCTACAATGAGCAGTTCTTC.

The V call is TRBV7-9, the J call TRBJ1-5, with D tentatively TRBD1 (5 bases). V dropped 5 bases and J dropped 5 bases, with 10 bases sitting between them. Germline loops: CDR1 SEHNR, CDR2 FQNEAQ (reference sequence). This CDR3 is 13 amino acids long. CDR3 region: CASSPREDQPQHF. The CDR3 DNA reads as TGTGCCAGCAGCCCCAGGGAAGATCAGCCCCAGCATTTT.

The gene calls are TRBV9 and TRBJ2-5, with TRBD1 as a possible D gene (5 bases). Trimming took off 4 bases at V and 1 base at J, with 11 bases between the two ends. The CDR3 runs to 14 residues. Per the germline V gene, CDR1 is SGDLS and CDR2 is YYNGEE. The CDR3 spells CASSKTGTQETQYF. The CDR3 region has the DNA TGTGCCAGCAGCAAAACAGGCACCCAAGAGACCCAGTACTTC.